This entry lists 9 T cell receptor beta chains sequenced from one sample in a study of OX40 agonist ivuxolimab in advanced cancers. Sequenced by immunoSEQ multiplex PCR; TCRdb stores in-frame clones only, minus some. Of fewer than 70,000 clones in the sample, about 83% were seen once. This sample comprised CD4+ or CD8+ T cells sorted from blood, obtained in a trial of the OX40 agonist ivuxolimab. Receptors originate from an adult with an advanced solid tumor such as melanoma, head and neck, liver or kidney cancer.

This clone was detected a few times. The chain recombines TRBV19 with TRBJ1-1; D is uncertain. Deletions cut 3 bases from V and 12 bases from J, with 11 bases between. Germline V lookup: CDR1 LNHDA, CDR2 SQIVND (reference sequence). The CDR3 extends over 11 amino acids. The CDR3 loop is CASSMLGKTFF. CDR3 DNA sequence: TGTGCCAGTAGTATGTTGGGAAAAACTTTCTTT.

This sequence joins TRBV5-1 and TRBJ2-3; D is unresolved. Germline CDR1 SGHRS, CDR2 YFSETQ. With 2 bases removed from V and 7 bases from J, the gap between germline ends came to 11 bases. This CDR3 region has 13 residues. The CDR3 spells CASSFEQVNTQYF. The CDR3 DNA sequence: TGCGCCAGCAGCTTTGAGCAAGTTAATACGCAGTATTTT.

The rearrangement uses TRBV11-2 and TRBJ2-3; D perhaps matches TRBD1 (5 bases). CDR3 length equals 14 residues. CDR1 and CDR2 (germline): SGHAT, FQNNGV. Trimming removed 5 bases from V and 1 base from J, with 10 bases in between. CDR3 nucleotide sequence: TGTGCCAGCAGCCCTAAAGGGGGCACAGATACGCAGTATTTT. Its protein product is CASSPKGGTDTQYF.

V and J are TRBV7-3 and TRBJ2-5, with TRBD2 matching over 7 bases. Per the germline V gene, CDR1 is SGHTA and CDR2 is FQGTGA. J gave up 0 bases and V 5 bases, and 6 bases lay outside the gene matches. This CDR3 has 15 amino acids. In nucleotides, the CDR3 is TGTGCCAGCAGCCTCGGGCGGGGGTACCAAGAGACCCAGTACTTC. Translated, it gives CASSLGRGYQETQYF.

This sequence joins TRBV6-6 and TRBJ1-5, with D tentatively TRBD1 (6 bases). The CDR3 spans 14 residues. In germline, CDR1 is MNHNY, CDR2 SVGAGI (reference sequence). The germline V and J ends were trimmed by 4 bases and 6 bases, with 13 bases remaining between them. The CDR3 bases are TGTGCCAGCAGTTCGAACAGGGACATTCAGCCCCAGCATTTT. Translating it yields CASSSNRDIQPQHF.

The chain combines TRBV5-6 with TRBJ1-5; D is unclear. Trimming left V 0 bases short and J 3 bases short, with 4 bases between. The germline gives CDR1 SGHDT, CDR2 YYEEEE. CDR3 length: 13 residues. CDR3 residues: CASSLGDNQPQHF. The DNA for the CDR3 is TGTGCCAGCAGCTTGGGGGACAATCAGCCCCAGCATTTT.

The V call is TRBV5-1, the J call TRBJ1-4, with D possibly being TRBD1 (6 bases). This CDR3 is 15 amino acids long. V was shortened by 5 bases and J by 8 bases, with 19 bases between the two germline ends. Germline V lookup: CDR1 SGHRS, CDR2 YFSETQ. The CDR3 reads CASRPSRTEGEKLFF. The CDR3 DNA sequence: TGCGCCAGCAGGCCCTCTCGGACAGAGGGAGAAAAACTGTTTTTT.

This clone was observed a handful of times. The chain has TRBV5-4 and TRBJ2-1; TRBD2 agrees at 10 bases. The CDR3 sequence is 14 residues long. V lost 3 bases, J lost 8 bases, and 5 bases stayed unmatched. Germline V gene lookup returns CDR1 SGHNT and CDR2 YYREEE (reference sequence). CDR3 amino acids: CASSSPSGGHEQFF. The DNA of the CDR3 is TGTGCCAGCAGCTCTCCTAGCGGGGGCCATGAGCAGTTCTTC.

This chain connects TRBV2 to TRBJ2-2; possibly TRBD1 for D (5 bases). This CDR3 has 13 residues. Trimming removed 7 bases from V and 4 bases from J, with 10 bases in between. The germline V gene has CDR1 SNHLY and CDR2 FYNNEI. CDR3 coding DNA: TGTGCCAGCACAGGGTACGGCACCGGGGAGCTGTTTTTT. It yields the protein CASTGYGTGELFF.